Below, 5 T cell receptor beta chains from the same sample are listed, as sequenced in a study of T cell changes during pregnancy in multiple sclerosis (dated by TCRdb to about 2019). The library was made by the immunoSEQ multiplex PCR assay. TCRdb took over this immuneACCESS table, retaining in-frame rearrangements with V and J assigned. Such tables are incomplete; in checked studies, under half of the missing clones stem from an unresolved V gene, and the remainder is unexplained. The sample table holds 65,000 to 95,000 clones, of which approximately 89% were seen once. The ten largest clones add up to about 1.9% of the sample. The source material was peripheral blood, sampled before pregnancy. These receptors were collected from a female donor with multiple sclerosis, enrolled in a pregnancy study.

The chain uses TRBV7-2 and TRBJ2-1; 10 bases fit TRBD1. The CDR3 is 15 amino acids. After removal of 5 bases from V and 4 bases from J, the junction contained 5 bases not matched to a gene. The germline V gene has CDR1 SGHTA and CDR2 FQGNSA. The CDR3 reads CASSQTGGLYNEQFF. Here the CDR3 DNA reads TGTGCCAGCAGCCAGACAGGGGGCCTTTACAATGAGCAGTTCTTC.

This rearrangement joins TRBV2 to TRBJ1-3; 10 bases are shared with TRBD1. The CDR3 covers 15 residues. J was trimmed by 5 bases and V by 4 bases; bases with no gene match: 5. Looked up from germline, CDR1 is SNHLY and CDR2 is FYNNEI. The CDR3 nucleotides are TGTGCCAGCAGTGTAGGGACAGGGGACAGAAACACCATATATTTT. Its protein is CASSVGTGDRNTIYF.

The chain employs TRBV5-1 and TRBJ2-1, with TRBD1 as a possible D gene (6 bases). Germline-derived CDR1 and CDR2 are SGHRS and YFSETQ. V lost 0 bases, J lost 0 bases, and 7 bases lay in between. CDR3 length: 15 residues. CDR3 sequence (DNA): TGCGCCAGCAGCTTGGTACAGGGCTCCTACAATGAGCAGTTCTTC. This sequence encodes CASSLVQGSYNEQFF.

The chain is built from TRBV7-9 and TRBJ2-4; D call uncertain. The CDR3 extends over 12 amino acids. The ends were cut back, 5 bases at V and 8 bases at J, with 10 bases in the middle. Germline-derived CDR1 and CDR2 are SEHNR and FQNEAQ (reference sequence). CDR3 protein: CASSPPADIQYF. The CDR3 DNA reads as TGTGCCAGCAGCCCCCCGGCGGACATTCAGTACTTC.

V and J are TRBV20-1 and TRBJ1-2; D might be TRBD1 (6 bases). Germline V gives CDR1 DFQATT, CDR2 SNEGSKA (reference sequence). This CDR3 is 11 amino acids long. V dropped 5 bases and J dropped 7 bases, with 11 bases sitting between them. The CDR3 protein is CSAAGTSGYTF. For the CDR3, the DNA is TGCAGTGCTGCCGGGACAAGTGGCTACACCTTC.